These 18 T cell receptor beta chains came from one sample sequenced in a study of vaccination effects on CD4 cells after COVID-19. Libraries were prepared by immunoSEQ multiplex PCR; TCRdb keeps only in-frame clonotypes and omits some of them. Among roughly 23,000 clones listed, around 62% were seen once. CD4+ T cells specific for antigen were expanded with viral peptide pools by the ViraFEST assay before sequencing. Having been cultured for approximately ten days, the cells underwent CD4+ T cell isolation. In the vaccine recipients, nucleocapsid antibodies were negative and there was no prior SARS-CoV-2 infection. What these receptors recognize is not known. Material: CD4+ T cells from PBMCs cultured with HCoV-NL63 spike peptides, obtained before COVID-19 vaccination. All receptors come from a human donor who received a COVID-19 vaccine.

CDR3 region: CASSFGSGPYEQYF. The DNA for the CDR3 is TGTGCCAGCAGCTTTGGGTCCGGGCCCTACGAGCAGTACTTC. The V gene is TRBV5-6, the J gene TRBJ2-7; D is uncertain. V was cut by 2 bases and J by 2 bases, with 11 bases left in between. Germline assignment: CDR1 SGHDT and CDR2 YYEEEE. The CDR3 covers 14 residues.

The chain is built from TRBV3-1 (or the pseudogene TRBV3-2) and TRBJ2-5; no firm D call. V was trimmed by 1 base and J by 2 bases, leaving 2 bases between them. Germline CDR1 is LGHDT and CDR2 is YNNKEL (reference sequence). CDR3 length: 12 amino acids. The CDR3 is CASSQAQETQYF. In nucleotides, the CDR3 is TGTGCCAGCAGCCAAGCACAAGAGACCCAGTACTTC.

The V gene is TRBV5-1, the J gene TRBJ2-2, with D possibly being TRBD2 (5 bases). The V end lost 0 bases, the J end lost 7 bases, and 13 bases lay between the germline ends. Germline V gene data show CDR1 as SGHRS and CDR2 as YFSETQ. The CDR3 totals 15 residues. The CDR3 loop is CASSLGTPHIGELFF. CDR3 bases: TGCGCCAGCAGCTTGGGGACTCCCCACATCGGGGAGCTGTTTTTT.

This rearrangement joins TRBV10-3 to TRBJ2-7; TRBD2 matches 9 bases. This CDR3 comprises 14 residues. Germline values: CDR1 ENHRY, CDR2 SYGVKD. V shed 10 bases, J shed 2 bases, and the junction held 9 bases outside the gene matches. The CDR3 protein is CANRASGVPYEQYF. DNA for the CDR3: TGTGCCAATAGGGCTAGCGGGGTCCCCTACGAGCAGTACTTC.

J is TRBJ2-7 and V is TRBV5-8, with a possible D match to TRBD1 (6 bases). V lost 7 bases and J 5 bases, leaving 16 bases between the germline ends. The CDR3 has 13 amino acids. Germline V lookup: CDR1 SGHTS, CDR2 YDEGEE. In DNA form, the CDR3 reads TGTGCCAGCGTCCTTTACCAGGGGAACGAGCAGTACTTC. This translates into CASVLYQGNEQYF.

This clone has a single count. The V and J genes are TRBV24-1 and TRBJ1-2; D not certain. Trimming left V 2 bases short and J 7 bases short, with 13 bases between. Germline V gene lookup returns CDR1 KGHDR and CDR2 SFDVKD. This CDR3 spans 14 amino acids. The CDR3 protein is CATSDSEGLGGYTF. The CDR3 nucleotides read TGTGCCACCAGTGATTCCGAGGGATTGGGTGGCTACACCTTC.

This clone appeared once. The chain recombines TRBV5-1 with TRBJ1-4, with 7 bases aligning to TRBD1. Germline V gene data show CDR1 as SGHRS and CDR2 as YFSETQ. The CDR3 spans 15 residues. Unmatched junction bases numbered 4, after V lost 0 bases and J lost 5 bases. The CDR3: CASSLGDSANEKLFF. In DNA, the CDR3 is TGCGCCAGCAGCTTGGGGGACAGCGCCAATGAAAAACTGTTTTTT.

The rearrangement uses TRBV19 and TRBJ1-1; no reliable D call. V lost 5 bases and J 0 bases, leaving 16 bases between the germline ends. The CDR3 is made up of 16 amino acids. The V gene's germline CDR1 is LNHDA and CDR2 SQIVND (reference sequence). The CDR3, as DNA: TGTGCCAGTAGTCCCACGGTCCGTTTAATGAACACTGAAGCTTTCTTT. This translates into CASSPTVRLMNTEAFF.

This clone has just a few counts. DNA for the CDR3: TGTGCCAGCAGTTACAGTCTCGACCCGCCGAGGGAAAAACTGTTTTTT. This encodes CASSYSLDPPREKLFF. V gene TRBV6-5 combines with J gene TRBJ1-4, with no clear D. This CDR3 has 16 residues. CDR1 is MNHEY and CDR2 is SVGAGI in the germline V gene. Trimming left V 2 bases short and J 8 bases short, with 18 bases between.

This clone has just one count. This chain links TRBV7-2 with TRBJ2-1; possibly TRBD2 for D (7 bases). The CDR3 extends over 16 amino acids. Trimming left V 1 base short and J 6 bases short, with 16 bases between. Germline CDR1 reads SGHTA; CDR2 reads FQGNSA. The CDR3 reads CASSLGFLGGGNEQFF. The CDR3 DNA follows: TGTGCCAGCAGCTTAGGGTTTTTGGGAGGGGGCAATGAGCAGTTCTTC.

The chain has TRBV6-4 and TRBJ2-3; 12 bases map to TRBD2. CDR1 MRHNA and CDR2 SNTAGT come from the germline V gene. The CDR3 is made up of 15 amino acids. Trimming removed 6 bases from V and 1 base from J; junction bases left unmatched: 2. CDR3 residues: CASSRLAGGTDTQYF. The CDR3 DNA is TGTGCCAGCAGCCGACTAGCGGGGGGCACAGATACGCAGTATTTT.

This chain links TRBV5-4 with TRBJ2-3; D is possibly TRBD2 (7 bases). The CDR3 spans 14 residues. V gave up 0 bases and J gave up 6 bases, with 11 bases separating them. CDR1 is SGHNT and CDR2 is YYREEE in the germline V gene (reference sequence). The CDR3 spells CASSLDRGADTQYF. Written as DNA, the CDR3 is TGTGCCAGCAGCTTGGACCGGGGGGCGGATACGCAGTATTTT.

CDR3: CASSEQDRGFEKLFF. In DNA, the CDR3 is TGTGCCAGCAGTGAACAGGACAGGGGTTTTGAAAAACTGTTTTTT. The chain links TRBV6-1 to TRBJ1-4; 9 nucleotides align to TRBD1. The CDR3 consists of 15 residues. V shed 2 bases and J 7 bases; nucleotides not matched to a gene: 5. The germline CDR1 and CDR2 sequences are MNHNS and SASEGT.

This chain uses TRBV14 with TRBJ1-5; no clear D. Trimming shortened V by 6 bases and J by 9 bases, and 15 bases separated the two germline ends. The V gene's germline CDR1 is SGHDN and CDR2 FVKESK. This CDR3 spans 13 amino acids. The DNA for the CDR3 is TGTGCCAGCAGTCGGGCCCCCGTAGGGCCCCAGCATTTT. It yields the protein CASSRAPVGPQHF.

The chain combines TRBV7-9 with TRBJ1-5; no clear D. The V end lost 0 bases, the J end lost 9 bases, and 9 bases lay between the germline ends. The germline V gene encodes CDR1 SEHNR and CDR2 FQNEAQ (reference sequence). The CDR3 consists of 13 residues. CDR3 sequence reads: CASSLARGWPQHF. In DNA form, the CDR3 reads TGTGCCAGCAGCTTAGCGCGCGGTTGGCCCCAGCATTTT.

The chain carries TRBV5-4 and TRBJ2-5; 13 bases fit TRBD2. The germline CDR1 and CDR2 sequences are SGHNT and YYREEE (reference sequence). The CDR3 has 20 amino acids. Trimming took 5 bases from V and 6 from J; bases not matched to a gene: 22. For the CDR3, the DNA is TGTGCCAGCAGTTACGTATTATTTGGACTAGCGGGAGATGTTCGAAAGACCCAGTACTTC. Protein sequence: CASSYVLFGLAGDVRKTQYF.

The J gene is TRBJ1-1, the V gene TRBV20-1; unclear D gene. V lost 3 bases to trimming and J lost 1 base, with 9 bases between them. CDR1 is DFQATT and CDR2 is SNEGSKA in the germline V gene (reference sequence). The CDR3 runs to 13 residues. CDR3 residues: CSASVGTNTEAFF. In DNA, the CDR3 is TGCAGTGCTAGTGTGGGAACGAACACTGAAGCTTTCTTT.

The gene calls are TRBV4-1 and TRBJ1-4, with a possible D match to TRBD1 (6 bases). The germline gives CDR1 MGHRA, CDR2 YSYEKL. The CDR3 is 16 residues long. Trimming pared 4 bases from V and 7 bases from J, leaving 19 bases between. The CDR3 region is CASSPPRGRGGEKLFF. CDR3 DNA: TGCGCCAGCAGCCCCCCCCGTGGGCGAGGGGGTGAAAAACTGTTTTTT.